These 16 T cell receptor beta chains came from one sample sequenced in a study of blood T cell repertoires in COVID-19 (dated by TCRdb to the early 2020s). The method behind the library was the immunoSEQ multiplex PCR assay. The source is immuneACCESS, and TCRdb retained only in-frame sequences with V and J called. Part of the clones is not carried over; for the studies checked, unresolved V genes explain less than half of this, and the remainder is unexplained. The sample table lists 250,000 to 300,000 clones, around nine tenths of them with a count of one. The top ten clones comprise about 2% of the sample. Sample: PBMCs or T cells enriched from blood (not recorded which). The receptor source for this set is a woman in her sixties or seventies who had recovered from COVID-19.

The gene calls are TRBV7-2 and TRBJ2-2; D uncertain. Germline-derived CDR1 and CDR2 are SGHTA and FQGNSA. The CDR3 contains 16 residues. V shed 0 bases and J shed 0 bases, with 8 bases lying between them. CDR3 DNA sequence: TGTGCCAGCAGCTTAGCGTCAACACCGAACACCGGGGAGCTGTTTTTT. Translating it yields CASSLASTPNTGELFF.

The chain employs TRBV5-4 and TRBJ1-4, with D perhaps TRBD1 (5 bases). The CDR3 covers 15 residues. Per the germline V gene, CDR1 is SGHNT and CDR2 is YYREEE (reference sequence). Trimming removed 0 bases at V and 5 bases at J, with 11 bases between. In DNA, the CDR3 is TGTGCCAGCAGCTTGGGGACACGTAAGAATGAAAAACTGTTTTTT. It is translated as CASSLGTRKNEKLFF.

This chain links TRBV12-3 or TRBV12-4 with TRBJ2-3, with TRBD2 as a possible D gene (6 bases). Trimming took off 8 bases at V and 6 bases at J, with 9 bases between the two ends. The CDR3 totals 11 residues. The CDR3 DNA follows: TGTGCCAGCCGGGGGTTGGATACGCAGTATTTT. Amino acid sequence: CASRGLDTQYF.

The chain employs TRBV6-5 and TRBJ2-1; 7 nucleotides align to TRBD2. Germline V gene lookup returns CDR1 MNHEY and CDR2 SVGAGI. V gave up 6 bases and J gave up 5 bases; unmatched junction bases: 10. There are 15 residues in the CDR3. CDR3 in DNA: TGTGCCAGCAGCTGGCGGGAGATGCTAAACAATGAGCAGTTCTTC. This sequence encodes CASSWREMLNNEQFF.

This clone was picked up one time. CDR3 in DNA: TGTGCCAGCAGTTCAGTCAGGCGGGGCGGGACAGATACGCAGTATTTT. Its translation: CASSSVRRGGTDTQYF. The chain employs TRBV27 and TRBJ2-3, with D tentatively TRBD2 (6 bases). CDR3 length: 16 residues. Between the trimmed V and J ends, which lost 4 bases and 3 bases, there was a span of 17 bases. CDR1 and CDR2 (germline): MNHEY, SMNVEV (reference sequence).

The chain links TRBV5-6 to TRBJ2-7; 7 nucleotides match TRBD2. The CDR3 is 14 residues long. V gave up 1 base and J gave up 3 bases; unmatched junction bases: 4. Germline V gene data show CDR1 as SGHDT and CDR2 as YYEEEE. CDR3 DNA sequence: TGTGCCAGCAGCTTGTGGGGCGGGAGCTACGAGCAGTACTTC. This codes for CASSLWGGSYEQYF.

V gene TRBV18 combines with J gene TRBJ1-2; the D gene is possibly TRBD1 (5 bases). This CDR3 has 15 amino acids. Trimming stripped 1 base from V and 1 base from J, with 10 bases between. The germline gives CDR1 KGHSH, CDR2 LQKENI. For the CDR3, the DNA is TGTGCCAGCTCACCACTACAGGATGTTAACTATGGCTACACCTTC. Its protein is CASSPLQDVNYGYTF.

The V gene is TRBV7-3, the J gene TRBJ2-2; 9 bases line up with TRBD2. The CDR3 is 19 residues long. The germline gives CDR1 SGHTA, CDR2 FQGTGA. V gave up 5 bases and J gave up 3 bases; unmatched junction bases: 16. Written as DNA, the CDR3 is TGTGCCAGCAGCCCTCAACTAGCGGGCCCGAGGAAGGACACCGGGGAGCTGTTTTTT. Translation: CASSPQLAGPRKDTGELFF. The variable domain in full, with the rest retrieved from reference TRBV7-3 and TRBJ2-2, is GAGVSQTPSNKVTEKGKYVELRCDPISGHTALYWYRQSLGQGPEFLIYFQGTGAADDSGLPNDRFFAVRPEGSVSTLKIQRTERGDSAVYLCASSPQLAGPRKDTGELFFGEGSRLTVL.

The rearrangement uses TRBV5-1 and TRBJ1-3; maybe TRBD1 (5 bases). Trimming removed 4 bases at V and 0 bases at J, with 11 bases between. Germline-derived CDR1 and CDR2 are SGHRS and YFSETQ. The CDR3 sequence is 15 residues long. The CDR3 here is CASSPGGASGNTIYF. CDR3 DNA sequence: TGCGCCAGCAGCCCGGGAGGGGCCTCTGGAAACACCATATATTTT.

This clone was detected once. The chain carries TRBV30 and TRBJ2-1, with a possible D match to TRBD1 (6 bases). The length of the CDR3 is 14 residues. Germline V gene data show CDR1 as GTSNPN and CDR2 as SVGIG (reference sequence). Trimming shortened V by 3 bases and J by 2 bases, and 11 bases separated the two germline ends. CDR3 residues: CAWRSQGAYNEQFF. DNA of the CDR3: TGTGCCTGGAGATCACAGGGCGCCTACAATGAGCAGTTCTTC.

The gene calls are TRBV6-4 and TRBJ2-3, with 9 bases matching TRBD2. After removal of 2 bases from V and 6 bases from J, the junction contained 6 bases not matched to a gene. CDR1 is MRHNA and CDR2 is SNTAGT in the germline V gene. The CDR3 spans 15 residues. The CDR3 sequence is CASSDRGGAGDTQYF. CDR3 coding DNA: TGTGCCAGCAGTGACCGCGGGGGGGCCGGGGATACGCAGTATTTT.

V and J are TRBV30 and TRBJ2-1; no clear D gene. Trimming took off 3 bases at V and 3 bases at J, with 6 bases between the two ends. CDR3 length equals 12 residues. Germline CDR1 is GTSNPN and CDR2 is SVGIG (reference sequence). The DNA of the CDR3 is TGTGCCTGGAGACGCGTCTACAATGAGCAGTTCTTC. Protein: CAWRRVYNEQFF.

The chain joins TRBV7-3 to TRBJ2-2; the match to TRBD2 covers 14 bases. V lost 5 bases and J lost 0; bases outside the gene matches: 17. Germline V gives CDR1 SGHTA, CDR2 FQGTGA. The CDR3 has 22 residues. The CDR3 nucleotides read TGTGCCAGCAGCACCACGGGACTAGCGGGAGAAAAACTGCCCGCGAACACCGGGGAGCTGTTTTTT. Protein sequence: CASSTTGLAGEKLPANTGELFF. Combining the CDR3 with reference TRBV7-3 and TRBJ2-2 gives the whole variable domain GAGVSQTPSNKVTEKGKYVELRCDPISGHTALYWYRQSLGQGPEFLIYFQGTGAADDSGLPNDRFFAVRPEGSVSTLKIQRTERGDSAVYLCASSTTGLAGEKLPANTGELFFGEGSRLTVL.

V and J are TRBV27 and TRBJ2-7; 7 nucleotides line up with TRBD2. There are 14 residues in the CDR3. The V gene end was trimmed by 3 bases and the J gene end by 0 bases; junction bases not matched to a gene: 2. CDR1 MNHEY and CDR2 SMNVEV come from the germline V gene (reference sequence). CDR3 protein: CASSFQRDSYEQYF. CDR3 nucleotides: TGTGCCAGCAGTTTCCAGCGGGACTCCTACGAGCAGTACTTC.

The chain employs TRBV2 and TRBJ2-1, with D possibly matching TRBD1 (5 bases). Deletions cut 1 base from V and 10 bases from J, with 11 bases between. Germline V lookup: CDR1 SNHLY, CDR2 FYNNEI. The CDR3 loop spans 13 amino acids. The CDR3 DNA is TGTGCCAGCAGTGAAGTCAGGGAAGGGGAGCAGTTCTTC. This translates into CASSEVREGEQFF.

The chain recombines TRBV24-1 with TRBJ1-2, with D hard to call. The length of the CDR3 is 13 residues. Germline V gene lookup returns CDR1 KGHDR and CDR2 SFDVKD. The DNA of the CDR3 is TGTGCACCCAACGAAAAGGGAGTCTATGGCTACACCTTC. Translated: CAPNEKGVYGYTF.